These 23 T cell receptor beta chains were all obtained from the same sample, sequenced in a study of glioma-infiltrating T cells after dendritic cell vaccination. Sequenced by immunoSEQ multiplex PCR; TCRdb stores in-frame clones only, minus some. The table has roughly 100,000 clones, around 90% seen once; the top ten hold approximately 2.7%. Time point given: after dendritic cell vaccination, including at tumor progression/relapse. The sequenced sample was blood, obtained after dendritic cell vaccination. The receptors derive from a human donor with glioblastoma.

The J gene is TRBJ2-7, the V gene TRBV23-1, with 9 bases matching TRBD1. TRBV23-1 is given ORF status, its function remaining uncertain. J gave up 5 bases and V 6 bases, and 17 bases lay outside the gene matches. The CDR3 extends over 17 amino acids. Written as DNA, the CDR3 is TGCGCCAGCAGCCCCGCCCGGGACAGGGATTGTGAGGACGAGCAGTACTTC. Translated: CASSPARDRDCEDEQYF.

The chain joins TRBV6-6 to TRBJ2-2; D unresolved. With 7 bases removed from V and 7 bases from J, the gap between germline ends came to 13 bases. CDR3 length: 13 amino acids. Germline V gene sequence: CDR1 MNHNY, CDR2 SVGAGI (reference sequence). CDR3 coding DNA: TGTGCCAGCATCATTACGGGTGGCGGGGAGCTGTTTTTT. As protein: CASIITGGGELFF.

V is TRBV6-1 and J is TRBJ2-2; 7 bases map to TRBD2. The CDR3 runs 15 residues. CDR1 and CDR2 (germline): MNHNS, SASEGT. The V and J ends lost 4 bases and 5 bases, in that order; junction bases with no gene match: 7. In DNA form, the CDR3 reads TGTGCCAGCAGTGTACACGGAGCGGGAACCGGGGAGCTGTTTTTT. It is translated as CASSVHGAGTGELFF.

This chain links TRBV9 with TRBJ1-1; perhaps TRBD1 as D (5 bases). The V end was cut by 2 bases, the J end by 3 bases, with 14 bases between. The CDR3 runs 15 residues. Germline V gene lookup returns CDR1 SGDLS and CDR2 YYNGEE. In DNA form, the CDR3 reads TGTGCCAGCAGCGTCCGGGGGGGGGTTGACACTGAAGCTTTCTTT. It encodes CASSVRGGVDTEAFF.

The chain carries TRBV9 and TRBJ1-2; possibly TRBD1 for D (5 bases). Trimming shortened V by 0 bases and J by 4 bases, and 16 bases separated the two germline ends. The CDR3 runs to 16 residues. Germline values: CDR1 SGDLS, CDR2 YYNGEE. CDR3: CASSVEVSPGGYGYTF. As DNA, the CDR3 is TGTGCCAGCAGCGTAGAGGTCAGCCCCGGGGGCTATGGCTACACCTTC.

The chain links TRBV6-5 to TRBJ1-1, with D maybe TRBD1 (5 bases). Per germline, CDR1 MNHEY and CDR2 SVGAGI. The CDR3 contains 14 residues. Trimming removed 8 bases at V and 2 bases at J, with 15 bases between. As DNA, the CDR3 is TGTGCCAGCGGCCCCGGGGGGGATAACACTGAAGCTTTCTTT. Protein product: CASGPGGDNTEAFF.

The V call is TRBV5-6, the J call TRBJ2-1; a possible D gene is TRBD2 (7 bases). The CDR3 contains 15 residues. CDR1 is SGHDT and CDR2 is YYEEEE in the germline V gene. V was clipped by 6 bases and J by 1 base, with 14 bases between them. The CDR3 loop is CASIWGRGSYNEQFF. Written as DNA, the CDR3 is TGTGCCAGCATCTGGGGGAGGGGGTCCTACAATGAGCAGTTCTTC.

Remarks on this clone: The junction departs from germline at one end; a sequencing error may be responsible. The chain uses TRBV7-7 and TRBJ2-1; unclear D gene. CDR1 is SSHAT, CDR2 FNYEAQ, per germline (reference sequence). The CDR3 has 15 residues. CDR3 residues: CASSQSLSAVDEQFF. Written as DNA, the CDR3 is TGTGCTAGCAGCCAATCATTGTCGGCGGTCGATGAGCAGTTCTTC.

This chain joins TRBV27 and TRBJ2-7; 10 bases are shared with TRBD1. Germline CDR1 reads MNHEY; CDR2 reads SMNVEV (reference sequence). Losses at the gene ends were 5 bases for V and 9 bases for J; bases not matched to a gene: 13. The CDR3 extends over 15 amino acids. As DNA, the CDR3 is TGTGCCAGCAGTAAAAGGGACAGGGGATTCGTCGGGCAGTACTTC. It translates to CASSKRDRGFVGQYF.

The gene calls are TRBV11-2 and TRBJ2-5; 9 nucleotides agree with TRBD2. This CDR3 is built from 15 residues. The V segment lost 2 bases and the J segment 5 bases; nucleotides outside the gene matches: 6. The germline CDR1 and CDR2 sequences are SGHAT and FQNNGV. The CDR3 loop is CASSLYSGSRETQYF. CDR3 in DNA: TGTGCCAGCAGCTTATATAGCGGGAGCCGGGAGACCCAGTACTTC.

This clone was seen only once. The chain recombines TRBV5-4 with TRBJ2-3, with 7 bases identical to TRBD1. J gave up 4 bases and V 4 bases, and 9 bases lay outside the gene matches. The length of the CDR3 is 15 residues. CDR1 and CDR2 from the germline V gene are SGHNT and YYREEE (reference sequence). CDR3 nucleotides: TGTGCCAGCAGCCCCCAGACAGGGAGAGCAGATACGCAGTATTTT. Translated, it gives CASSPQTGRADTQYF.

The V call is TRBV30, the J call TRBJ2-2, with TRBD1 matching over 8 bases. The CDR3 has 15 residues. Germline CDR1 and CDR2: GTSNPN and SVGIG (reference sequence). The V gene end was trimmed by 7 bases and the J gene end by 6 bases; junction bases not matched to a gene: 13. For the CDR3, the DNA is TGTGCCTTAAAACCGGGACAGGCGACGGCCGGGGAGCTGTTTTTT. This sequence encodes CALKPGQATAGELFF.

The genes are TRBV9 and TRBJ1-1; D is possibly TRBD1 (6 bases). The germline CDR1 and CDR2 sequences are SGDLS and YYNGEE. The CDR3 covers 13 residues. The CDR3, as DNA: TGTGCAAGAGGGGGATACGGCAACACTGAAGCTTTCTTT. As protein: CARGGYGNTEAFF.

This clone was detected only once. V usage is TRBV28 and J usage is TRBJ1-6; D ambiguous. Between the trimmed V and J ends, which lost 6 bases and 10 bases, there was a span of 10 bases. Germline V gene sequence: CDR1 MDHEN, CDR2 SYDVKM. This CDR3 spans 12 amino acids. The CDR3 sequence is CASRVYSSPLHF. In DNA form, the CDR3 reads TGTGCCAGCAGGGTATACAGCTCACCCCTCCACTTT.

The DNA of the CDR3 is TGCGCCAGCAGCACCAATGGACACCCCGAGGAGCCCCAGCATTTT. This translates into CASSTNGHPEEPQHF. The chain is built from TRBV5-1 and TRBJ1-5; D might be TRBD1 (5 bases). Germline loops: CDR1 SGHRS, CDR2 YFSETQ. The CDR3 has 15 residues. Trimming left V 4 bases short and J 8 bases short, with 19 bases between.

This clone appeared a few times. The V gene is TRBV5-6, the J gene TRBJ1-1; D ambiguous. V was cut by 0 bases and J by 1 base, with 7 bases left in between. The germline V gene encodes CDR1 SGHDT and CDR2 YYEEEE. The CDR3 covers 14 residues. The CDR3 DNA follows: TGTGCCAGCAGCTTGGTAACACCGAACACTGAAGCTTTCTTT. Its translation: CASSLVTPNTEAFF. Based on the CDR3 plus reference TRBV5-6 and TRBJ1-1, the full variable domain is DAGVTQSPTHLIKTRGQQVTLRCSPKSGHDTVSWYQQALGQGPQFIFQYYEEEERQRGNFPDRFSGHQFPNYSSELNVNALLLGDSALYLCASSLVTPNTEAFFGQGTRLTVV.

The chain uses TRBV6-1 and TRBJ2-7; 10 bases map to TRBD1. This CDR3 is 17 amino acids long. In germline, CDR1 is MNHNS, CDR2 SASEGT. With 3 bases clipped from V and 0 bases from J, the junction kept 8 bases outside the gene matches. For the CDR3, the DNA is TGTGCCAGCAGTGACGGGACAGGGGCCCCACGCTCCTACGAGCAGTACTTC. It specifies CASSDGTGAPRSYEQYF.

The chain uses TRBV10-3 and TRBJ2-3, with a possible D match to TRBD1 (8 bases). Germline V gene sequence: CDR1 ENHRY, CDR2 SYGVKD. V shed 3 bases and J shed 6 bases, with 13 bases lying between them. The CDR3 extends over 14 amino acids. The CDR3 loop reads CAISDPQGGDTQYF. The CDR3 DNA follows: TGTGCCATCAGTGACCCACAGGGGGGGGATACGCAGTATTTT.

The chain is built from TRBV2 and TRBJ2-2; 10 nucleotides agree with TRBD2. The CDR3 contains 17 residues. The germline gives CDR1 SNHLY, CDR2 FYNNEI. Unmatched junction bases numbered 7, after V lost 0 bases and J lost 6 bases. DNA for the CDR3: TGTGCCAGCAGTGAAGCGCGTTTGCTAGCGGGAGCCGGGGAGCTGTTTTTT. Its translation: CASSEARLLAGAGELFF.

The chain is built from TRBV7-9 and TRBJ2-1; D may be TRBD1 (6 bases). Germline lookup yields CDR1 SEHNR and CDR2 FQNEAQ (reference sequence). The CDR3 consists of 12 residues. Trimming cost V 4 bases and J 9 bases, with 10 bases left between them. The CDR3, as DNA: TGTGCCAGCAGCTCACGACAGGTTGAGCAGTTCTTC. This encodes CASSSRQVEQFF.

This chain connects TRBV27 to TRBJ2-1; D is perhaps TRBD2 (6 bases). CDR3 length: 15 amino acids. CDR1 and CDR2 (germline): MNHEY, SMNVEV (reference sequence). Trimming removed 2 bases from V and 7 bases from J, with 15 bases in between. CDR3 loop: CASSLVGGIPNEQFF. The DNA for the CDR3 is TGTGCCAGCAGTTTAGTGGGGGGAATCCCGAATGAGCAGTTCTTC.

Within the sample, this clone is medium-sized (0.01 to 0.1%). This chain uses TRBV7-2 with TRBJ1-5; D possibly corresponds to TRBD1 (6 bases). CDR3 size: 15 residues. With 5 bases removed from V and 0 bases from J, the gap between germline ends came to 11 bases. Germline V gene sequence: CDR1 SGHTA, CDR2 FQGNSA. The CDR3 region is CASSPGGASNQPQHF. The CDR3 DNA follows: TGTGCCAGCAGCCCGGGGGGGGCTAGCAATCAGCCCCAGCATTTT.

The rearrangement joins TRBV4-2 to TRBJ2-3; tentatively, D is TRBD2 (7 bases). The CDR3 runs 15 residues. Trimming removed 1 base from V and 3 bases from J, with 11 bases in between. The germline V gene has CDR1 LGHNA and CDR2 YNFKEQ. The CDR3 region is CASSQVGGATDTQYF. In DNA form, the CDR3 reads TGTGCCAGCAGCCAAGTTGGGGGGGCGACAGATACGCAGTATTTT.